The 6 T cell receptor beta chains in this list originate from one sample, sequenced in a study of cytomegalovirus exposure and HLA in healthy donors. Amplification used 60 Vbeta primers and 13 Jbeta primers. Produced via immunoSEQ multiplex PCR; TCRdb's table is partial and in-frame only. The data contain about 140,000 clones, roughly 70% of them singletons. The sequenced sample was PBMCs. Source of these receptors: a man aged 30-40 years in good health and CMV-seronegative.

The chain recombines TRBV7-3 with TRBJ1-1, with D unresolved. The CDR3 extends over 15 amino acids. V was shortened by 4 bases and J by 4 bases, with 16 bases between the two germline ends. Germline assignment: CDR1 SGHTA and CDR2 FQGTGA. This CDR3 reads CASSSTGARVTEAFF. The CDR3, as DNA: TGTGCCAGCAGCTCCACCGGAGCTCGGGTCACTGAAGCTTTCTTT.

This clone was observed once. CDR3 in amino acids: CASSFLPGGLSYNEQFF. As DNA, the CDR3 is TGTGCCAGCAGCTTCCTACCGGGGGGGCTCTCCTACAATGAGCAGTTCTTC. The chain is built from TRBV5-8 and TRBJ2-1, with 8 bases identical to TRBD2. The germline gives CDR1 SGHTS, CDR2 YDEGEE. This CDR3 has 17 residues. V trimming: 2 bases; J trimming: 0 bases; junction bases outside the gene matches: 7.

The chain joins TRBV28 to TRBJ2-1; 10 bases agree with TRBD2. V gave up 5 bases and J gave up 3 bases; unmatched junction bases: 13. The CDR3 has 18 amino acids. Germline V gives CDR1 MDHEN, CDR2 SYDVKM. This chain's CDR3 is CASSLGGLAGVRYNEQFF. The CDR3 DNA sequence: TGTGCCAGCAGTCTAGGAGGGCTAGCGGGAGTTCGCTACAATGAGCAGTTCTTC.

This chain joins TRBV6-5 and TRBJ2-1; TRBD1 matches at 11 bases. The ends lost 2 bases at V and 3 bases at J; junction bases unmatched: 0. This CDR3 is built from 15 residues. Germline V gene data show CDR1 as MNHEY and CDR2 as SVGAGI. The CDR3 here is CASSYGTGGYNEQFF. In nucleotides, the CDR3 is TGTGCCAGCAGTTACGGGACAGGGGGCTACAATGAGCAGTTCTTC.

This clone was seen a few times. Other DNA variants within this sample encode the same CDR3. This rearrangement joins TRBV19 to TRBJ1-1; maybe TRBD1 (5 bases). The CDR3 extends over 13 amino acids. Trimming pared 4 bases from V and 5 bases from J, leaving 11 bases between. In germline, CDR1 is LNHDA, CDR2 SQIVND (reference sequence). Written as DNA, the CDR3 is TGTGCCAGTAGTACCACCGGGGGGACTGAAGCTTTCTTT. Protein product: CASSTTGGTEAFF. The whole variable domain, remainder taken from reference TRBV19 and TRBJ1-1, is DGGITQSPKYLFRKEGQNVTLSCEQNLNHDAMYWYRQDPGQGLRLIYYSQIVNDFQKGDIAEGYSVSREKKESFPLTVTSAQKNPTAFYLCASSTTGGTEAFFGQGTRLTVV.

The chain has TRBV4-1 and TRBJ2-4, with D possibly TRBD1 on 6 matching bases. Per the germline V gene, CDR1 is MGHRA and CDR2 is YSYEKL. CDR3 length equals 19 residues. V was shortened by 1 base and J by 0 bases, with 19 bases between the two germline ends. The CDR3 nucleotides read TGCGCCAGCAGCCAAGCTGGGCTGGGGGCAGTGCTAGCCAAAAACATTCAGTACTTC. It encodes CASSQAGLGAVLAKNIQYF.